One sample yielded the 29 T cell receptor beta chains listed below, sequenced in a study of T-cell memory formation after mild COVID-19 (dated by TCRdb to the early 2020s). Library method: 5' RACE. The reads were generated on an Illumina NovaSeq 6000. TCRdb passed the public sequencing reads through fastp at Q25 and MiXCR, retaining productive beta sequences. Identical CDR3 proteins give one entry, which carries the most common genes and DNA. For this sample there are fewer than 40,000 distinct CDR3 sequences; over 9.5% appear just once. 25% to 30% of the sample is taken by the ten largest. Input material: PBMCs or a T cell subset sorted from them (not recorded which). The receptors originated from a man between 18 and 35 years old who had mild COVID-19 (a few samples of this study predate the infection). The sample titles of this study are shuffled in the database, so cell type and time point are left out; the donor was told from shared clones.

This clonotype has a count of ten or more. This chain links TRBV7-9 with TRBJ2-3, with D uncertain. The ends were cut back, 3 bases at V and 5 bases at J, with 3 bases in the middle. The germline V gene encodes CDR1 SEHNR and CDR2 FQNEAQ (reference sequence). The CDR3 has 11 residues. CDR3 coding DNA: TGTGCCAGCAGCTTTTTAGATACGCAGTATTTT. This codes for CASSFLDTQYF.

This clonotype was observed many times. The chain uses TRBV20-1 and TRBJ2-7; 7 bases map to TRBD1. Germline V CDR1 and CDR2: DFQATT, SNEGSKA (reference sequence). V shed 3 bases, J shed 2 bases, and the junction held 4 bases outside the gene matches. The CDR3 has 13 amino acids. The chain's CDR3 is CSARDRFTYEQYF. The CDR3 DNA follows: TGCAGTGCTAGGGACAGGTTTACCTACGAGCAGTACTTC.

The table lists this clonotype with many counts. CDR3 loop: CASSVAEVVTEAFF. The CDR3 DNA sequence: TGTGCCAGCAGTGTGGCGGAAGTTGTCACTGAAGCTTTCTTT. V gene TRBV6-1 combines with J gene TRBJ1-1; D gene uncertain. The germline V gene has CDR1 MNHNS and CDR2 SASEGT. V lost 4 bases and J lost 4, with 13 bases in between. This CDR3 comprises 14 residues.

This clonotype appeared many times. The chain links TRBV5-1 to TRBJ2-2; tentatively, D is TRBD1 (6 bases). The CDR3 has 15 amino acids. Germline CDR1 SGHRS, CDR2 YFSETQ. The V end lost 0 bases, the J end lost 3 bases, and 9 bases lay between the germline ends. The CDR3 bases are TGCGCCAGCAGCTTGGTTTCAGGGGACACCGGGGAGCTGTTTTTT. Amino acid sequence: CASSLVSGDTGELFF.

This clonotype was seen at least ten times. The V call is TRBV11-2, the J call TRBJ1-4; D possibly corresponds to TRBD1 (6 bases). Between the trimmed V and J ends, which lost 8 bases and 8 bases, there was a span of 21 bases. Germline lookup yields CDR1 SGHAT and CDR2 FQNNGV. This CDR3 is 15 amino acids long. CDR3 sequence: CASRRTRGINEKLFF. As DNA, the CDR3 is TGTGCCAGCCGCCGTACCAGGGGAATTAACGAAAAACTGTTTTTT.

This clonotype was counted ten times or more. The chain links TRBV2 to TRBJ2-7; D is unclear. Per the germline V gene, CDR1 is SNHLY and CDR2 is FYNNEI. This CDR3 has 15 amino acids. Trimming removed 1 base from V and 5 bases from J, with 15 bases in between. In DNA form, the CDR3 reads TGTGCCAGCAGTGAAGAAAGAATGCGATTCGACGAGCAGTACGTC. It encodes CASSEERMRFDEQYV.

The table lists this clonotype with many counts. The chain couples TRBV6-1 to TRBJ1-2; no definite D call. The CDR3 contains 15 residues. Germline assignment: CDR1 MNHNS and CDR2 SASEGT. Trimming left V 5 bases short and J 4 bases short, with 17 bases between. Here the CDR3 DNA reads TGTGCCAGCAGTAGAGAGGGAGACCCTACCTATGGCTACACCTTC. Its protein is CASSREGDPTYGYTF.

This clonotype was seen only a few times. V and J are TRBV20-1 and TRBJ2-1; TRBD1 aligns across 10 bases. Germline CDR1 DFQATT, CDR2 SNEGSKA (reference sequence). V lost 7 bases to trimming and J lost 0 bases; unmatched junction nucleotides: 18. The CDR3 is 19 amino acids. The CDR3 protein is CSGGPRGQGSLSSYNEQFF. The CDR3 coding sequence is TGCAGTGGAGGGCCCCGGGGACAGGGGTCCCTAAGCTCCTACAATGAGCAGTTCTTC.

This clonotype was seen ten or more times. J is TRBJ1-1 and V is TRBV7-9; D not certain. Trimming took 2 bases from V and 1 from J, leaving 8 bases between them. The CDR3 totals 14 residues. Germline CDR1 reads SEHNR; CDR2 reads FQNEAQ (reference sequence). The CDR3 spells CASSLTDKNTEAFF. As DNA, the CDR3 is TGTGCCAGCAGCTTAACAGACAAGAACACTGAAGCTTTCTTT.

This clonotype was picked up many times. This chain uses TRBV28 with TRBJ1-5, with TRBD1 identical over 8 bases. The CDR3 loop spans 15 amino acids. Germline CDR1 and CDR2: MDHEN and SYDVKM. Trimming at V came to 6 bases and at J to 6 bases, leaving 10 bases not matched to a gene. The CDR3 spells CASSLGGQDPQPQHF. The CDR3 DNA sequence: TGTGCCAGCAGCCTGGGGGGACAGGATCCTCAGCCCCAGCATTTT.

V usage is TRBV5-5 and J usage is TRBJ1-6; 7 bases are shared with TRBD1. CDR1 is SGHKS and CDR2 is YYEKEE in the germline V gene (reference sequence). The V segment lost 4 bases and the J segment 6 bases; nucleotides outside the gene matches: 4. The CDR3 totals 14 residues. CDR3 nucleotide sequence: TGTGCCAGCAGCATACAGGGGTTTAATTCACCCCTCCACTTT. Its translation: CASSIQGFNSPLHF.

This clonotype showed up many times. The V and J genes are TRBV11-3 and TRBJ2-2, with 7 nucleotides matching TRBD1. The CDR3 covers 16 residues. Germline V gene sequence: CDR1 SGHNT, CDR2 YENEEA. V lost 1 base, J lost 2 bases, and 4 bases stayed unmatched. This CDR3 reads CASSLGGTANTGELFF. CDR3 in DNA: TGTGCCAGCAGCTTAGGGGGGACAGCCAACACCGGGGAGCTGTTTTTT.

This clonotype was counted at least ten times. The chain uses TRBV5-4 and TRBJ1-2; D is uncertain. CDR1 and CDR2 from the germline V gene are SGHNT and YYREEE (reference sequence). The V gene lost 5 bases and the J gene lost 5 bases, with 16 bases spanning the gap. The CDR3 length is 14 residues. The CDR3 coding sequence is TGTGCCAGCAGACCCCCGGCCTCGGTATATGGCTACACCTTC. Protein sequence: CASRPPASVYGYTF.

This clonotype showed up just once. The chain couples TRBV6-6 to TRBJ2-7, with a weak D call TRBD1 (5 bases). V was trimmed by 2 bases and J by 5 bases, leaving 13 bases between them. CDR1 is MNHNY, CDR2 SVGAGI, per germline (reference sequence). This CDR3 comprises 14 residues. The CDR3 sequence is CASSYGVRVHEQYF. As DNA, the CDR3 is TGTGCCAGCAGTTACGGCGTCAGGGTCCACGAGCAGTACTTC.

This clonotype was detected ten times or more. The rearrangement links TRBV20-1 to TRBJ1-5; unclear D gene. The CDR3 is 11 amino acids. Germline V gene data show CDR1 as DFQATT and CDR2 as SNEGSKA (reference sequence). Trimming cost V 3 bases and J 7 bases, with 7 bases left between them. CDR3 amino acids: CSARQGQPQHF. The CDR3 DNA follows: TGCAGTGCTAGGCAAGGCCAGCCCCAGCATTTT.

This clonotype was detected ten times or more. The chain recombines TRBV7-3 with TRBJ2-1, with 9 bases fitting TRBD2. Trimming at V came to 2 bases and at J to 4 bases, leaving 3 bases not matched to a gene. This CDR3 is 15 amino acids long. Germline values: CDR1 SGHTA, CDR2 FQGTGA. CDR3 coding DNA: TGTGCCAGCAGCTTACAGGCGGGGGGGTACAATGAGCAGTTCTTC. This codes for CASSLQAGGYNEQFF.

This clonotype has a count of ten or more. The chain recombines TRBV6-7 with TRBJ2-7, with 7 bases lining up with TRBD2. TRBV6-7 is an ORF; its function is uncertain. V dropped 4 bases and J dropped 2; count of bases not matched to a gene: 5. There are 14 residues in the CDR3. The chain's CDR3 is CASSLRTRPYEQYF. CDR3 DNA: TGTGCCAGCAGTTTGAGGACTAGACCCTACGAGCAGTACTTC.

The V gene is TRBV4-1, the J gene TRBJ2-3; D remains unclear. This CDR3 region has 15 residues. Germline CDR1 reads MGHRA; CDR2 reads YSYEKL. V shed 4 bases and J shed 2 bases, with 13 bases lying between them. This chain's CDR3 is CASSRLTPSTDTQYF. The CDR3 nucleotides are TGCGCCAGCAGCCGCCTGACACCCTCCACAGATACGCAGTATTTT.

This clonotype was counted a few times. The rearrangement joins TRBV6-2 or TRBV6-3 to TRBJ2-1; D is unresolved. This CDR3 is 11 amino acids long. Germline CDR1 is MNHEY and CDR2 is SVGEGT. The V end was cut by 6 bases, the J end by 5 bases, with 5 bases between. CDR3 bases: TGTGCCAGCAGGCGGCACAATGAGCAGTTCTTC. Its protein product is CASRRHNEQFF.

This chain uses TRBV11-2 with TRBJ2-5, with 9 bases aligning to TRBD1. The CDR3 is made up of 15 amino acids. Trimming cost V 6 bases and J 4 bases; bases outside gene matches: 9. CDR1 and CDR2 (germline): SGHAT, FQNNGV. As DNA, the CDR3 is TGTGCCAGCAGTAACTACAGGGGGCGAGGAGAGACCCAGTACTTC. As protein: CASSNYRGRGETQYF. The full variable domain, completed using reference TRBV11-2 and TRBJ2-5, is EAGVAQSPRYKIIEKRQSVAFWCNPISGHATLYWYQQILGQGPKLLIQFQNNGVVDDSQLPKDRFSAERLKGVDSTLKIQPAKLEDSAVYLCASSNYRGRGETQYFGPGTRLLVL.

The chain couples TRBV12-3 or TRBV12-4 to TRBJ2-2, with a possible D match to TRBD2 (5 bases). This CDR3 spans 15 amino acids. V was pared by 5 bases and J by 3 bases, with 13 bases between. The CDR3 sequence: CASSRDRVDTGELFF. In DNA, the CDR3 is TGTGCCAGCAGTCGGGATAGGGTGGACACCGGGGAGCTGTTTTTT.

This clonotype was seen only a few times. V gene TRBV24-1 combines with J gene TRBJ2-3, with D perhaps matching TRBD1 (5 bases). V lost 6 bases and J 0 bases, leaving 12 bases between the germline ends. Germline lookup yields CDR1 KGHDR and CDR2 SFDVKD. The CDR3 runs to 15 residues. The CDR3 spells CATSRGLASTDTQYF. The CDR3 bases are TGTGCCACCAGTAGGGGTTTAGCCAGCACAGATACGCAGTATTTT.

This clonotype was observed many times. The rearrangement joins TRBV24-1 to TRBJ1-6; a possible D gene is TRBD1 (5 bases). CDR3 length: 16 residues. Trimming took off 4 bases at V and 5 bases at J, with 14 bases between the two ends. Germline assignment: CDR1 KGHDR and CDR2 SFDVKD. The CDR3 loop reads CATSDSRGVDNSPLHF. CDR3 sequence (DNA): TGTGCCACCAGTGACTCTCGGGGGGTGGATAATTCACCCCTCCACTTT.

This clonotype was picked up many times. The chain joins TRBV12-3 or TRBV12-4 to TRBJ2-1; possibly TRBD2 for D (7 bases). Deletions cut 4 bases from V and 4 bases from J, with 23 bases between. This CDR3 is 18 amino acids long. For the CDR3, the DNA is TGTGCCAGCAGTTCGCCTCCGGGCTCTCGGGGGGCGTACAATGAGCAGTTCTTC. The encoded protein is CASSSPPGSRGAYNEQFF.

This clonotype was seen at least ten times. The rearrangement uses TRBV27 and TRBJ2-5, with D hard to call. Germline V gene lookup returns CDR1 MNHEY and CDR2 SMNVEV (reference sequence). The CDR3 has 11 amino acids. V was trimmed by 11 bases and J by 5 bases, leaving 12 bases between them. As DNA, the CDR3 is TGTGCCTGCCGGCTCCCGGAGACCCAGTACTTC. Translation gives CACRLPETQYF.

This clonotype was seen repeatedly, ten times or more. The chain links TRBV7-2 to TRBJ2-5; tentatively, D is TRBD2 (5 bases). Germline V gene data show CDR1 as SGHTA and CDR2 as FQGNSA. Between the trimmed V and J ends, which lost 5 bases and 5 bases, there was a span of 18 bases. The CDR3 has 15 amino acids. The CDR3 region is CASSPEGLAYETQYF. CDR3 in DNA: TGTGCCAGCAGCCCCGAGGGCCTAGCATATGAGACCCAGTACTTC.

Many counts were recorded for this clonotype. The rearrangement links TRBV12-3 or TRBV12-4 to TRBJ2-7, with D maybe TRBD1 (6 bases). Trimming took off 6 bases at V and 3 bases at J, with 9 bases between the two ends. The CDR3 runs 12 residues. The CDR3 nucleotides are TGTGCCAGCAGCCAGGGGAGCTACGAGCAGTACTTC. Translating gives CASSQGSYEQYF.

This clonotype was seen a few times. This chain connects TRBV30 to TRBJ2-6; 9 nucleotides align to TRBD1. CDR1 GTSNPN and CDR2 SVGIG come from the germline V gene (reference sequence). The CDR3 is 15 amino acids. Trimming took 6 bases from V and 4 from J; bases not matched to a gene: 7. Here the CDR3 DNA reads TGTGCCTGCAACAGGGGGCCGAGAGGGGCCAACGTCCTGACTTTC. The encoded protein is CACNRGPRGANVLTF.

The gene calls are TRBV7-2 and TRBJ2-5; 14 nucleotides line up with TRBD2. The CDR3 consists of 16 residues. With V trimmed by 1 base and J by 5 bases, 3 bases remained unmatched. Germline loops: CDR1 SGHTA, CDR2 FQGNSA. CDR3 in DNA: TGTGCCAGCAGCTTAGAGACTAGCGGGGGGGCGGAGACCCAGTACTTC. Protein sequence: CASSLETSGGAETQYF.